A single sample is the source of the 23 T cell receptor beta chains below, sequenced in a study of glioma-infiltrating T cells after dendritic cell vaccination. Time point denoted: after dendritic cell vaccination, including at tumor progression/relapse. Assay used: immunoSEQ multiplex PCR; TCRdb lists only in-frame clones, some missing. The sample shows tens of thousands of clones, around 86% of them seen only once. This specimen consisted of blood, obtained after dendritic cell vaccination. The receptors were gathered from a human donor with glioblastoma.

The V gene is TRBV2, the J gene TRBJ2-7; possibly TRBD2 for D (7 bases). Trimming shortened V by 7 bases and J by 2 bases, and 18 bases separated the two germline ends. The CDR3 has 15 amino acids. Per germline, CDR1 SNHLY and CDR2 FYNNEI. Here the CDR3 DNA reads TGTGCCAGCAACGGCGGGGGCCACTTTCCCTACGAGCAGTACTTC. Its protein product is CASNGGGHFPYEQYF.

The genes are TRBV7-6 and TRBJ2-3, with D possibly being TRBD1 (5 bases). The germline CDR1 and CDR2 sequences are SGHVS and FNYEAQ. The CDR3 covers 14 residues. V lost 5 bases and J lost 6, with 15 bases in between. The DNA for the CDR3 is TGTGCCAGCAGCGTGGCGCCAGGGTCCGATACGCAGTATTTT. As protein: CASSVAPGSDTQYF.

The V and J genes are TRBV2 and TRBJ1-1; D uncertain. The germline V gene has CDR1 SNHLY and CDR2 FYNNEI. This CDR3 is 12 amino acids long. V dropped 4 bases and J dropped 3 bases, with 6 bases sitting between them. The CDR3 DNA is TGTGCCAGCAGTGTCGGGTACACTGAAGCTTTCTTT. Translation gives CASSVGYTEAFF. The whole variable domain, remainder taken from reference TRBV2 and TRBJ1-1, is EPEVTQTPSHQVTQMGQEVILRCVPISNHLYFYWYRQILGQKVEFLVSFYNNEISEKSEIFDDQFSVERPDGSNFTLKIRSTKLEDSAMYFCASSVGYTEAFFGQGTRLTVV.

This clone was counted once. V gene TRBV29-1 combines with J gene TRBJ2-1; TRBD2 matches 11 bases. V lost 5 bases to trimming and J lost 6 bases; unmatched junction nucleotides: 9. CDR1 and CDR2 from the germline V gene are SQVTM and ANQGSEA. This CDR3 is 15 amino acids long. The CDR3 DNA sequence: TGCAGCGTTTACCCCGGGACTAGCGGTAGCAATGAGCAGTTCTTC. Translated, it gives CSVYPGTSGSNEQFF.

The chain is built from TRBV29-1 and TRBJ1-5, with a possible D match to TRBD1 (5 bases). There are 13 residues in the CDR3. The germline V gene encodes CDR1 SQVTM and CDR2 ANQGSEA. CDR3 bases: TGCGCCGGGGGGGAGGGCGGCAATCAGCCCCAGCATTTT. Its protein product is CAGGEGGNQPQHF.

The chain couples TRBV7-6 to TRBJ2-1; the D gene is possibly TRBD1 (6 bases). Trimming left V 1 base short and J 3 bases short, with 10 bases between. The length of the CDR3 is 15 residues. Germline V gene lookup returns CDR1 SGHVS and CDR2 FNYEAQ. CDR3 DNA sequence: TGTGCCAGCAGCTTAGAACAGGGTGTCTACAATGAGCAGTTCTTC. It codes for CASSLEQGVYNEQFF.

V and J are TRBV4-3 and TRBJ2-3; D is possibly TRBD2 (6 bases). Trimming stripped 4 bases from V and 7 bases from J, with 18 bases between. This CDR3 region has 15 residues. Germline CDR1 reads LGHNA; CDR2 reads YSLEER. Here the CDR3 reads CASSPGLFGVYTQYF. CDR3 bases: TGCGCCAGCAGCCCGGGACTGTTCGGCGTGTATACGCAGTATTTT.

A note on this clone: This sample also contains other DNA sequences that code for the same CDR3. The chain has TRBV7-6 and TRBJ1-4, with 7 nucleotides matching TRBD1. CDR1 is SGHVS, CDR2 FNYEAQ, per germline. With V trimmed by 1 base and J by 8 bases, 4 bases remained unmatched. This CDR3 has 14 amino acids. The CDR3 protein is CASSLDQGGEKLFF. CDR3 nucleotide sequence: TGTGCCAGCAGCTTAGACCAGGGGGGCGAAAAACTGTTTTTT.

This clone was recorded a few times. The genes are TRBV29-1 and TRBJ2-2; D is possibly TRBD1 (8 bases). Germline-derived CDR1 and CDR2 are SQVTM and ANQGSEA. V dropped 6 bases and J dropped 5 bases, with 16 bases sitting between them. CDR3 length: 14 amino acids. CDR3 loop: CSVPGQGGTGELFF. The CDR3 DNA reads TGCAGCGTACCAGGACAGGGAGGGACCGGGGAGCTGTTTTTT.

The chain couples TRBV5-6 to TRBJ2-1, with a possible D match to TRBD2 (7 bases). This CDR3 has 16 residues. Deletions cut 3 bases from V and 0 bases from J, with 13 bases between. Germline CDR1 reads SGHDT; CDR2 reads YYEEEE. The CDR3 here is CASSWGGPSSYNEQFF. The CDR3 nucleotides are TGTGCCAGCAGCTGGGGGGGGCCGAGCTCCTACAATGAGCAGTTCTTC. Complete variable domain (other parts from reference TRBV5-6 and TRBJ2-1): DAGVTQSPTHLIKTRGQQVTLRCSPKSGHDTVSWYQQALGQGPQFIFQYYEEEERQRGNFPDRFSGHQFPNYSSELNVNALLLGDSALYLCASSWGGPSSYNEQFFGPGTRLTVL.

The rearrangement joins TRBV5-6 to TRBJ2-3, with TRBD1 matching over 7 bases. CDR3 length: 15 amino acids. Per the germline V gene, CDR1 is SGHDT and CDR2 is YYEEEE. V trimming: 6 bases; J trimming: 0 bases; junction bases outside the gene matches: 7. The CDR3 protein is CASNGQDLSTDTQYF. CDR3 nucleotide sequence: TGTGCCAGCAACGGACAGGACCTAAGCACAGATACGCAGTATTTT.

The chain combines TRBV2 with TRBJ2-3, with D unresolved. The V end was cut by 0 bases, the J end by 6 bases, with 7 bases between. The germline V gene encodes CDR1 SNHLY and CDR2 FYNNEI. The CDR3 contains 13 residues. As DNA, the CDR3 is TGTGCCAGCAGTGAAGCGCTCCGGGATACGCAGTATTTT. Its protein product is CASSEALRDTQYF.

The V gene is TRBV11-2, the J gene TRBJ1-1; D is ambiguous. CDR3 length: 14 amino acids. The ends were cut back, 5 bases at V and 6 bases at J, with 16 bases in the middle. The germline gives CDR1 SGHAT, CDR2 FQNNGV. CDR3 residues: CASSPLVTYPEAFF. CDR3 in DNA: TGTGCCAGCAGCCCCCTGGTCACATATCCTGAAGCTTTCTTT. Full variable domain (remainder filled in from reference TRBV11-2 and TRBJ1-1): EAGVAQSPRYKIIEKRQSVAFWCNPISGHATLYWYQQILGQGPKLLIQFQNNGVVDDSQLPKDRFSAERLKGVDSTLKIQPAKLEDSAVYLCASSPLVTYPEAFFGQGTRLTVV.

Points on this clone: Germline is not matched at one junction end, which may reflect a read error. The V and J genes are TRBV7-7 and TRBJ2-5; maybe TRBD1 (6 bases). In germline, CDR1 is SSHAT, CDR2 FNYEAQ (reference sequence). The length of the CDR3 is 13 residues. The DNA for the CDR3 is TGTGCTAGCAGCTTCGACAGGCAAGAGACCCAGTACTTC. It is translated as CASSFDRQETQYF. Together with reference TRBV7-7 and TRBJ2-5, the CDR3 gives the full variable domain: GAGVSQSPRYKVTKRGQDVTLRCDPISSHATLYWYQQALGQGPEFLTYFNYEAQPDKSGLPSDRFSAERPEGSISTLTIQRTEQRDSAMYRCASSFDRQETQYFGPGTRLLVL.

The rearrangement links TRBV15 to TRBJ2-6, with TRBD1 as a possible D gene (6 bases). Germline CDR1 reads LNHNV; CDR2 reads YYDKDF (reference sequence). With 1 base removed from V and 2 bases from J, the gap between germline ends came to 12 bases. CDR3 length equals 17 residues. CDR3: CATSRGPPGAGANVLTF. CDR3 DNA: TGTGCCACCAGCAGAGGTCCCCCAGGGGCTGGGGCCAACGTCCTGACTTTC.

Concerning this clone: This CDR3 is also generated by other DNA sequences in the sample. V usage is TRBV5-4 and J usage is TRBJ2-5, with D perhaps TRBD2 (5 bases). Germline CDR1 reads SGHNT; CDR2 reads YYREEE (reference sequence). The germline V and J ends were trimmed by 0 bases and 5 bases, with 5 bases remaining between them. This CDR3 region has 12 residues. In DNA, the CDR3 is TGTGCCAGCAGCTTGGCGGGGGAGACCCAGTACTTC. Encoded protein: CASSLAGETQYF.

This chain joins TRBV6-1 and TRBJ1-4; D remains unclear. The CDR3 length is 13 residues. Germline lookup yields CDR1 MNHNS and CDR2 SASEGT. V lost 6 bases and J lost 7, with 12 bases in between. The CDR3 DNA reads TGTGCCAGCAGAGGAGGTTTTGGTGAAAAACTGTTTTTT. Translated: CASRGGFGEKLFF.

The chain carries TRBV5-4 and TRBJ1-2, with TRBD1 matching 7 bases. CDR1 and CDR2 from the germline V gene are SGHNT and YYREEE (reference sequence). V gave up 7 bases and J gave up 2 bases; unmatched junction bases: 11. CDR3 length equals 15 residues. CDR3 in amino acids: CASLSQGPPNYGYTF. The CDR3 DNA reads as TGTGCCAGCTTGTCACAGGGGCCCCCCAACTATGGCTACACCTTC.

This clone was observed a few times. CDR3 sequence (DNA): TGCGCCAGCAGCTTAGGACATACGAACACTGAAGCTTTCTTT. Its translation: CASSLGHTNTEAFF. V usage is TRBV5-1 and J usage is TRBJ1-1; D is perhaps TRBD1 (5 bases). This CDR3 region has 14 residues. Trimming shortened V by 2 bases and J by 1 base, and 9 bases separated the two germline ends. Germline loops: CDR1 SGHRS, CDR2 YFSETQ.

This clone was detected only a few times. The chain has TRBV11-3 and TRBJ2-7, with D maybe TRBD1 (6 bases). The CDR3 has 14 amino acids. Germline values: CDR1 SGHNT, CDR2 YENEEA. The germline V and J ends were trimmed by 2 bases and 0 bases, with 8 bases remaining between them. The CDR3 nucleotides read TGTGCCAGCAGCTTAAAAGGGGGCTCCTACGAGCAGTACTTC. Its protein product is CASSLKGGSYEQYF.

The chain uses TRBV27 and TRBJ1-1; 7 bases are a match to TRBD1. This CDR3 has 14 amino acids. The V segment lost 2 bases and the J segment 4 bases; nucleotides outside the gene matches: 4. Germline CDR1 is MNHEY and CDR2 is SMNVEV (reference sequence). The CDR3 region has the DNA TGTGCCAGCAGTTTAGAGGGGGCAGGCACTGAAGCTTTCTTT. It yields the protein CASSLEGAGTEAFF.

This clone has a single count. The V gene is TRBV7-6, the J gene TRBJ2-2; D remains unclear. This CDR3 spans 15 amino acids. From germline, CDR1 is SGHVS and CDR2 FNYEAQ. Between the trimmed V and J ends, which lost 5 bases and 6 bases, there was a span of 16 bases. The CDR3 DNA sequence: TGTGCCAGCAGCCCCACATCTTTCAGCGCCGGGGAGCTGTTTTTT. Protein product: CASSPTSFSAGELFF.

The rearrangement uses TRBV11-3 and TRBJ2-2; a weak D match, TRBD1 (5 bases). V was cut by 8 bases and J by 6 bases, with 13 bases left in between. CDR3 length equals 13 residues. Germline CDR1 and CDR2: SGHNT and YENEEA. CDR3 coding DNA: TGTGCCAGCGGCAGGGAAGAGGCCGGGGAGCTGTTTTTT. Its protein is CASGREEAGELFF.